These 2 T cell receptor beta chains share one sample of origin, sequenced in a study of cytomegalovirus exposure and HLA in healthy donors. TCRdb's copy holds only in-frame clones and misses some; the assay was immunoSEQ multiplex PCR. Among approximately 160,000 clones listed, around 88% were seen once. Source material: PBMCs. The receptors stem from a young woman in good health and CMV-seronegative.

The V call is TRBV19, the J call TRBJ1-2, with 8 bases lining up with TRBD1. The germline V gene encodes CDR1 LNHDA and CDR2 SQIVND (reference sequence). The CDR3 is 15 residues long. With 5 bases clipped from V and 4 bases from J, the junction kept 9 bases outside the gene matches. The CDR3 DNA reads TGTGCCAGTAGTCCTCCCGGACAGGGCTTCTATGGCTACACCTTC. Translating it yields CASSPPGQGFYGYTF.

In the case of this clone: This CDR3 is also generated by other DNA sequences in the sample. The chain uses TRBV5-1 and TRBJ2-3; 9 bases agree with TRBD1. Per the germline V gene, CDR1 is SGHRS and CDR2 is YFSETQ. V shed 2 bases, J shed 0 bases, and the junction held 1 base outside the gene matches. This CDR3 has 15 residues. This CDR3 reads CASSLGQGSTDTQYF. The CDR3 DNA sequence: TGCGCCAGCAGCTTAGGACAGGGGAGCACAGATACGCAGTATTTT.